These 24 T cell receptor beta chains came from one sample sequenced in a study of T cells and copy number aberrations in small-cell lung cancer. The method was immunoSEQ multiplex PCR; TCRdb's version includes in-frame clones alone and lacks a portion of them. The repertoire holds about 2,600 clones, over 80% seen once, with about 4.6% in the top ten. Sequenced input: normal tissue next to the tumor. These receptors were taken from a man in his forties with small cell lung cancer.

This clone was observed a single time. The chain recombines TRBV6-6 with TRBJ1-1; D is perhaps TRBD1 (5 bases). Germline assignment: CDR1 MNHNY and CDR2 SVGAGI (reference sequence). Trimming stripped 6 bases from V and 1 base from J, with 9 bases between. The CDR3 extends over 13 amino acids. The CDR3 nucleotides are TGTGCCAGCAGGGACATTCAGAACACTGAAGCTTTCTTT. Protein product: CASRDIQNTEAFF.

This clone was seen a few times. This CDR3 is also generated by other DNA sequences in the sample. This sequence joins TRBV5-1 and TRBJ1-2; 8 nucleotides agree with TRBD1. Germline-derived CDR1 and CDR2 are SGHRS and YFSETQ. V lost 4 bases, J lost 4 bases, and 3 bases stayed unmatched. CDR3 size: 13 residues. CDR3 region: CASSPDRAYGYTF. In nucleotides, the CDR3 is TGCGCCAGCAGCCCGGACAGGGCCTATGGCTACACCTTC.

The CDR3 region has the DNA TGCGCCAGCAGCCCCAACACAGGGGGCTCTTCACCCCTCCACTTT. Its protein product is CASSPNTGGSSPLHF. The genes are TRBV4-3 and TRBJ1-6; 9 bases fit TRBD1. Germline V lookup: CDR1 LGHNA, CDR2 YSLEER. This CDR3 region has 15 residues. J lost 9 bases, V lost 4 bases, and 7 bases had no gene match.

The chain joins TRBV9 to TRBJ2-1; D unclear. Per germline, CDR1 SGDLS and CDR2 YYNGEE. V dropped 1 base and J dropped 4 bases, with 12 bases sitting between them. The CDR3 sequence is 15 residues long. The CDR3 sequence: CASSVYHFQYNEQFF. The CDR3 DNA reads TGTGCCAGCAGCGTATATCACTTCCAATACAATGAGCAGTTCTTC.

V gene TRBV28 combines with J gene TRBJ2-7, with D possibly being TRBD2 (5 bases). Germline CDR1 and CDR2: MDHEN and SYDVKM. With 3 bases removed from V and 2 bases from J, the gap between germline ends came to 11 bases. CDR3 size: 14 residues. CDR3: CASSFEGFAYEQYF. The CDR3 nucleotides are TGTGCCAGCAGTTTTGAGGGATTCGCCTACGAGCAGTACTTC. Based on the CDR3 plus reference TRBV28 and TRBJ2-7, the full variable domain is DVKVTQSSRYLVKRTGEKVFLECVQDMDHENMFWYRQDPGLGLRLIYFSYDVKMKEKGDIPEGYSVSREKKERFSLILESASTNQTSMYLCASSFEGFAYEQYFGPGTRLTVT.

V and J are TRBV5-1 and TRBJ1-5, with D possibly being TRBD1 (6 bases). Germline loops: CDR1 SGHRS, CDR2 YFSETQ. V dropped 1 base and J dropped 5 bases, with 13 bases sitting between them. CDR3 size: 15 residues. Here the CDR3 DNA reads TGCGCCAGCAGCTTGTACAGGGTTGGGGATCAGCCCCAGCATTTT. Translated, it gives CASSLYRVGDQPQHF. Combining the CDR3 with reference TRBV5-1 and TRBJ1-5 gives the whole variable domain KAGVTQTPRYLIKTRGQQVTLSCSPISGHRSVSWYQQTPGQGLQFLFEYFSETQRNKGNFPGRFSGRQFSNSRSEMNVSTLELGDSALYLCASSLYRVGDQPQHFGDGTRLSIL.

V and J are TRBV5-6 and TRBJ1-3; no definite D call. The V end was cut by 0 bases, the J end by 15 bases, with 19 bases between. The CDR3 length is 14 residues. Germline values: CDR1 SGHDT, CDR2 YYEEEE. As DNA, the CDR3 is TGTGCCAGCAGCTTGGGCCCAGTACCCTCTAAGCAATATTTT. Protein sequence: CASSLGPVPSKQYF.

This clone occurred once. The J gene is TRBJ2-2, the V gene TRBV7-2; D unclear. This CDR3 is built from 12 residues. Trimming left V 0 bases short and J 8 bases short, with 4 bases between. Germline V CDR1 and CDR2: SGHTA, FQGNSA. In DNA form, the CDR3 reads TGTGCCAGCAGCTTAGCGCGGGGGGAGCTGTTTTTT. It yields the protein CASSLARGELFF.

The chain has TRBV29-1 and TRBJ1-5; 8 nucleotides align to TRBD1. V gave up 6 bases and J gave up 2 bases; unmatched junction bases: 9. This CDR3 is built from 15 residues. CDR1 is SQVTM and CDR2 is ANQGSEA in the germline V gene. The CDR3 coding sequence is TGCAGCGTCGCGGACAGGGAGGGTGGCAATCAGCCCCAGCATTTT. Its protein product is CSVADREGGNQPQHF.

This clone was counted only a few times. The CDR3 nucleotides are TGCGCCAGCAGCCAAGATCCCCAGCGGGGGGGGATAACAGATACGCAGTATTTT. This encodes CASSQDPQRGGITDTQYF. V gene TRBV4-3 combines with J gene TRBJ2-3; 10 bases are a match to TRBD2. V gave up 0 bases and J gave up 3 bases; unmatched junction bases: 9. The CDR3 runs 18 residues. CDR1 and CDR2 from the germline V gene are LGHNA and YSLEER.

The chain joins TRBV7-9 to TRBJ2-1; TRBD2 agrees at 11 bases. Per the germline V gene, CDR1 is SEHNR and CDR2 is FQNEAQ (reference sequence). With 5 bases clipped from V and 5 bases from J, the junction kept 14 bases outside the gene matches. The CDR3 spans 18 residues. The CDR3: CASSLLAGGPSKDNEQFF. The DNA for the CDR3 is TGTGCCAGCAGCCTTTTAGCGGGGGGGCCGTCGAAAGACAATGAGCAGTTCTTC.

This chain connects TRBV2 to TRBJ1-2; D remains ambiguous. There are 14 residues in the CDR3. CDR1 is SNHLY and CDR2 is FYNNEI in the germline V gene. Deletions cut 5 bases from V and 1 base from J, with 11 bases between. The CDR3 spells CASSPAVLNYGYTF. The CDR3, as DNA: TGTGCCAGCAGTCCGGCAGTACTTAACTATGGCTACACCTTC.

The count of this clone is one. This rearrangement joins TRBV11-2 to TRBJ2-5; D not certain. CDR1 and CDR2 from the germline V gene are SGHAT and FQNNGV. This CDR3 spans 12 amino acids. Trimming stripped 1 base from V and 4 bases from J, with 4 bases between. CDR3 loop: CASSLARETQYF. The CDR3 DNA sequence: TGTGCCAGCAGCTTAGCGCGAGAGACCCAGTACTTC.

V gene TRBV4-3 combines with J gene TRBJ1-1; D is possibly TRBD1 (6 bases). V lost 0 bases and J lost 6, with 11 bases in between. Looked up from germline, CDR1 is LGHNA and CDR2 is YSLEER. The CDR3 has 14 amino acids. Written as DNA, the CDR3 is TGCGCCAGCAGCCAAGATTCATGGACAGCTGAAGCTTTCTTT. Amino acids: CASSQDSWTAEAFF.

On this clone: The sample holds other DNA sequences that translate to the same CDR3. The V call is TRBV6-5, the J call TRBJ2-6; D may be TRBD2 (6 bases). CDR3 size: 16 residues. The germline V and J ends were trimmed by 0 bases and 0 bases, with 6 bases remaining between them. The germline V gene encodes CDR1 MNHEY and CDR2 SVGAGI. The CDR3 region is CASSYSGGSGANVLTF. CDR3 DNA sequence: TGTGCCAGCAGTTACTCGGGGGGCTCTGGGGCCAACGTCCTGACTTTC.

Comments on this clone: At one of its ends the junction is not consistent with the germline gene, which may arise from a read error. The chain recombines TRBV11-3 with TRBJ1-1; a weak D match, TRBD1 (5 bases). Per germline, CDR1 SGHNT and CDR2 YENEEA. The CDR3 covers 14 residues. Here the CDR3 reads CANSIPPGGTEAFF. CDR3 DNA sequence: TGTGCCAACAGCATACCCCCGGGGGGGACTGAAGCTTTCTTT.

CDR3 nucleotides: TGTGCCAGCAGCCAAGAGAGCGGAGCAAGCTCCTATAATTCACCCCTCCACTTT. This translates into CASSQESGASSYNSPLHF. This sequence joins TRBV4-2 and TRBJ1-6, with D unclear. This CDR3 has 18 residues. Germline assignment: CDR1 LGHNA and CDR2 YNFKEQ. Trimming removed 0 bases from V and 0 bases from J, with 12 bases in between.

The chain is built from TRBV29-1 and TRBJ2-1; TRBD2 is a possible D gene (6 bases). Trimming took off 4 bases at V and 7 bases at J, with 11 bases between the two ends. This CDR3 has 12 amino acids. Germline V gene data show CDR1 as SQVTM and CDR2 as ANQGSEA. CDR3 DNA sequence: TGCAGCGTTGTGGGGGGTCCGAATGAGCAGTTCTTC. Translation: CSVVGGPNEQFF.

The chain is built from TRBV29-1 and TRBJ2-5, with a weak D call TRBD1 (5 bases). V lost 5 bases and J lost 4, with 11 bases in between. Germline lookup yields CDR1 SQVTM and CDR2 ANQGSEA. CDR3 length: 12 amino acids. The CDR3: CSVKGSRETQYF. The DNA for the CDR3 is TGCAGCGTTAAGGGGTCCAGAGAGACCCAGTACTTC.

This chain uses TRBV4-1 with TRBJ1-1; 7 bases line up with TRBD1. Germline loops: CDR1 MGHRA, CDR2 YSYEKL. V lost 4 bases to trimming and J lost 1 base; unmatched junction nucleotides: 3. The CDR3 is 14 amino acids. CDR3 nucleotide sequence: TGCGCCAGCAGCCGTGGGACAGCGAACACTGAAGCTTTCTTT. Translating gives CASSRGTANTEAFF.

This clone showed up just once. The V call is TRBV10-2, the J call TRBJ1-5, with 8 bases that match TRBD1. This CDR3 has 16 amino acids. The junction had 6 bases not matched to a gene; V was cut back by 0 bases and J by 5 bases. Per germline, CDR1 WSHSY and CDR2 SAAADI. Here the CDR3 reads CASSESDRGTDQPQHF. CDR3 nucleotides: TGCGCCAGCAGTGAGTCTGACAGGGGAACCGATCAGCCCCAGCATTTT.

The rearrangement uses TRBV7-2 and TRBJ2-5; TRBD2 aligns across 7 bases. Germline V gene data show CDR1 as SGHTA and CDR2 as FQGNSA. The CDR3 contains 16 residues. The ends lost 6 bases at V and 1 base at J; junction bases unmatched: 11. The CDR3 DNA follows: TGTGCCAGCAGACCGAACCTGGGGGGGATCCAAGAGACCCAGTACTTC. Translated, it gives CASRPNLGGIQETQYF.

The chain links TRBV9 to TRBJ1-1; D is possibly TRBD1 (6 bases). This CDR3 contains 13 residues. Germline loops: CDR1 SGDLS, CDR2 YYNGEE. V was cut by 1 base and J by 6 bases, with 10 bases left in between. CDR3 sequence reads: CASSVSYRAEAFF. CDR3 coding DNA: TGTGCCAGCAGCGTATCCTACAGGGCTGAAGCTTTCTTT.

By share of the sample, this clone is large. The chain recombines TRBV6-4 with TRBJ2-1; D perhaps matches TRBD2 (5 bases). V dropped 4 bases and J dropped 8 bases, with 12 bases sitting between them. Looked up from germline, CDR1 is MRHNA and CDR2 is SNTAGT. The CDR3 loop spans 13 amino acids. The CDR3, as DNA: TGTGCCAGCAGTGTAAGGGAGATGGATGAGCAGTTCTTC. Translating gives CASSVREMDEQFF.